Following are 6 T cell receptor beta chains from one sample sequenced in a study of control samples from healthy donors and cancer patients. Method: immunoSEQ multiplex PCR; TCRdb's copy keeps in-frame clones and lacks some. The sample lists roughly 170,000 clones, 85% to 95% occurring once. Source material: blood. The receptors stem from a man younger than 30 in good health.

Only one count was recorded for this clone. The genes are TRBV3-1 (or the pseudogene TRBV3-2) and TRBJ2-2; no reliable D call. The CDR3 has 15 amino acids. V shed 1 base and J shed 4 bases, with 10 bases lying between them. Germline CDR1 is LGHDT and CDR2 is YNNKEL (reference sequence). The CDR3 DNA follows: TGTGCCAGCAGCCAAGGCCAGGTGGGCACCGGGGAGCTGTTTTTT. It is translated as CASSQGQVGTGELFF.

The rearrangement uses TRBV18 and TRBJ1-2; TRBD1 aligns across 8 bases. The germline CDR1 and CDR2 sequences are KGHSH and LQKENI. CDR3 size: 12 residues. V was clipped by 5 bases and J by 7 bases; unmatched bases: 3. The CDR3 DNA reads as TGTGCCAGCTCATATGGACAGGGTGGCTACACCTTC. Translating gives CASSYGQGGYTF.

The chain carries TRBV7-2 and TRBJ2-1; 8 bases agree with TRBD2. V lost 2 bases to trimming and J lost 2 bases; unmatched junction nucleotides: 8. This CDR3 spans 17 amino acids. The germline V gene encodes CDR1 SGHTA and CDR2 FQGNSA. The CDR3 coding sequence is TGTGCCAGCAGCTTATCCTCACTAGCGGCCGCCTACAATGAGCAGTTCTTC. It codes for CASSLSSLAAAYNEQFF.

This clone was found once. This chain connects TRBV6-1 to TRBJ2-2, with TRBD2 matching 8 bases. The ends lost 1 base at V and 4 bases at J; junction bases unmatched: 8. The CDR3 totals 17 residues. Germline CDR1 reads MNHNS; CDR2 reads SASEGT. DNA of the CDR3: TGTGCCAGCAGTGAAGTCTGGCGGGGGGCGGGCACCGGGGAGCTGTTTTTT. Translating gives CASSEVWRGAGTGELFF.

The chain employs TRBV28 and TRBJ1-2, with D maybe TRBD1 (6 bases). This CDR3 contains 14 residues. The germline CDR1 and CDR2 sequences are MDHEN and SYDVKM. Trimming shortened V by 5 bases and J by 5 bases, and 15 bases separated the two germline ends. The CDR3 coding sequence is TGTGCCAGCAGTGAACGACAGGCGATATATGGCTACACCTTC. This encodes CASSERQAIYGYTF.

The table lists this clone with a count of one. V is TRBV2 and J is TRBJ2-2, with 14 nucleotides matching TRBD2. Germline CDR1 SNHLY, CDR2 FYNNEI. The trim removed 5 bases at V and 6 bases at J, leaving 2 bases unmatched. The length of the CDR3 is 15 residues. The CDR3 DNA follows: TGTGCCAGCAGTCCGACTAGCGGGGGGGCCGGGGAGCTGTTTTTT. It translates to CASSPTSGGAGELFF.